The rows below give T cell receptor beta chains drawn from one sample of a study of a mutant IDH1 vaccine in newly diagnosed glioma. Profiled with immunoSEQ multiplex PCR; TCRdb holds only in-frame clones, not every one. Altogether roughly 34,000 clones are present, 80% to 95% being singletons, with the ten largest covering around 5%. No antigens are known for them. The sample here was PBMCs, taken from a glioma patient whose treatment included an IDH1 peptide vaccine. The receptors were gathered from a woman between 35 and 50 years old with glioma. Each CDR3 is given with its conserved first and last residue. D genes are given only for firm matches. Clone size is given for some rows only: seen once, a few or many times, or a class if the clone is expanded.

abundance	d_gene	v_gene	j_gene	CDR3aa	CDR3nt
.	.	TRBV5-1	TRBJ1-4	CASSLLGQIYEKLFF	TGCGCCAGCAGCTTACTGGGTCAGATTTATGAAAAACTGTTTTTT
.	.	TRBV13	TRBJ1-2	CASSPQAGRDGYTF	TGTGCCAGCAGCCCCCAGGCAGGGAGGGATGGCTACACCTTC
.	TRBD1	TRBV19	TRBJ1-1	CASRLTVGGQGAFF	TGTGCCAGTAGACTCACTGTCGGGGGACAGGGGGCTTTCTTT
once	.	TRBV4-1	TRBJ2-2	CASSHFVTGELFF	TGCGCCAGCAGCCACTTCGTCACCGGGGAGCTGTTTTTT
few	TRBD1	TRBV2	TRBJ1-2	CASSDTGGANYGYTF	TGTGCCAGCAGTGATACAGGGGGCGCGAACTATGGCTACACCTTC
.	TRBD1	TRBV5-1	TRBJ1-3	CASSPPGQVGSGNTIYF	TGCGCCAGCAGCCCCCCGGGACAGGTGGGCTCTGGAAACACCATATATTTT
.	.	TRBV30	TRBJ1-5	CAWSVLGDRQPQHF	TGTGCCTGGAGTGTACTCGGGGATCGTCAGCCCCAGCATTTT
.	TRBD1	TRBV19	TRBJ1-2	CASSIPGTGGYGYTF	TGTGCCAGTAGTATCCCCGGGACAGGGGGATATGGCTACACCTTC
.	TRBD1	TRBV7-9	TRBJ1-2	CASSLDWAGQGGNYGYTF	TGTGCCAGCAGCTTAGATTGGGCCGGACAGGGGGGGAACTATGGCTACACCTTC
.	TRBD1	TRBV28	TRBJ1-4	CASSLQGDEKLFF	TGTGCCAGCAGTTTACAGGGGGACGAAAAACTGTTTTTT
.	.	TRBV2	TRBJ2-1	CASSPINEQFF	TGTGCCAGCAGTCCGATAAATGAGCAGTTCTTC
.	.	TRBV4-2	TRBJ1-1	CASSQETGKGEAFF	TGTGCCAGCAGCCAAGAAACCGGAAAGGGTGAAGCTTTCTTT
.	.	TRBV6-5	TRBJ1-6	CASSYWLGVGSPLHF	TGTGCCAGCAGTTACTGGTTAGGGGTGGGTTCACCCCTCCACTTT
.	.	TRBV18	TRBJ2-1	CASSPLGTPTNNEQFF	TGTGCCAGCTCACCACTCGGGACTCCGACTAACAATGAGCAGTTCTTC
.	TRBD2	TRBV15	TRBJ2-7	CATSREGTSPREQYF	TGTGCCACCAGCAGAGAAGGGACTAGCCCCCGCGAGCAGTACTTC
.	.	TRBV7-6	TRBJ1-1	CASSPWRRAEAFF	TGTGCCAGCAGCCCATGGAGGCGCGCTGAAGCTTTCTTT
.	TRBD1	TRBV6-5	TRBJ1-1	CASNEGQGPEAFF	TGTGCCAGCAACGAAGGACAGGGTCCTGAAGCTTTCTTT
.	.	TRBV6-4	TRBJ2-3	CASSDGKSTDTQYF	TGTGCCAGCAGTGACGGCAAGTCCACAGATACGCAGTATTTT
.	.	TRBV9	TRBJ1-3	CASSVERGYSGNTIYF	TGTGCCAGCAGCGTAGAGCGGGGCTACTCTGGAAACACCATATATTTT
.	TRBD2	TRBV13	TRBJ2-1	CASSLTGLAAYNEQFF	TGTGCCAGCAGCTTAACGGGACTAGCGGCGTACAATGAGCAGTTCTTC
.	.	TRBV2	TRBJ1-4	CASSRGPPIGEKLFF	TGTGCCAGCAGCCGCGGACCGCCCATTGGGGAAAAACTGTTTTTT
.	TRBD1	TRBV7-2	TRBJ1-4	CASSFGRGRNEKLFF	TGTGCCAGCAGCTTCGGCAGGGGGCGTAATGAAAAACTGTTTTTT
.	.	TRBV21-1	TRBJ2-3	CASSLQPGTGGEVDTQYF	TGTGCCAGCAGCCTTCAGCCCGGGACAGGGGGAGAGGTAGATACGCAGTATTTT
.	TRBD2	TRBV4-2	TRBJ2-1	CASSQPLAGRVGEQFF	TGTGCCAGCAGCCAACCTTTAGCGGGGAGGGTTGGTGAGCAGTTCTTC
.	.	TRBV21-1	TRBJ2-2	CASSKREHRDSFTGELFF	TGTGCCAGCAGCAAAAGGGAACACCGGGACTCCTTCACCGGGGAGCTGTTTTTT
.	.	TRBV10-3	TRBJ2-3	CAISAGEGGTDTQYF	TGTGCCATCAGCGCTGGGGAAGGCGGGACAGATACGCAGTATTTT
.	TRBD1	TRBV2	TRBJ1-1	CASRRAGGLGTEAFF	TGTGCCAGCCGGAGGGCAGGGGGCTTAGGCACTGAAGCTTTCTTT
.	.	TRBV30	TRBJ2-1	CAFSRASFGEQFF	TGTGCCTTTTCTCGGGCTAGCTTTGGTGAGCAGTTCTTC
.	.	TRBV28	TRBJ1-3	CASSSEGDNSGNTIYF	TGTGCCAGCAGTTCCGAGGGGGACAATTCTGGAAACACCATATATTTT
.	.	TRBV30	TRBJ2-3	CAWKLRGTDTQYF	TGTGCCTGGAAGCTTAGGGGCACAGATACGCAGTATTTT
.	TRBD1	TRBV29-1	TRBJ2-6	CSVSGTGTSGANVLTF	TGCAGCGTTTCCGGGACAGGGACCTCTGGGGCCAACGTCCTGACTTTC
.	.	TRBV7-8	TRBJ1-2	CASSRMTGGYGYTF	TGTGCCAGCAGCCGGATGACGGGGGGCTATGGCTACACCTTC
.	.	TRBV6-6	TRBJ1-1	CASSLDTMNTEAFF	TGTGCCAGCAGCTTGGACACAATGAACACTGAAGCTTTCTTT
.	.	TRBV14	TRBJ1-1	CASSQDLRNTEAFF	TGTGCCAGCAGCCAAGATTTGAGGAACACTGAAGCTTTCTTT
.	.	TRBV30	TRBJ1-1	CAWTRQRFNLNTEAFF	TGTGCCTGGACGCGACAGCGTTTTAATTTGAACACTGAAGCTTTCTTT
.	.	TRBV27	TRBJ1-1	CASSLTEAFF	TGTGCCAGCAGCTTAACAGAAGCTTTCTTT
.	.	TRBV11-1	TRBJ1-1	CASSLVARTEAFF	TGTGCCAGCAGTCTCGTGGCCCGCACTGAAGCTTTCTTT
once	TRBD2	TRBV7-2	TRBJ2-3	CASSLVVSGGDTQYF	TGTGCCAGCAGCTTAGTAGTTAGCGGGGGTGATACGCAGTATTTT
.	.	TRBV25-1	TRBJ2-5	CASSSPTVQETQYF	TGTGCCAGCAGTTCTCCGACAGTTCAAGAGACCCAGTACTTC
once	.	TRBV15	TRBJ1-1	CATSSRGANTEAFF	TGTGCCACCAGCAGTAGGGGCGCGAACACTGAAGCTTTCTTT
.	.	TRBV7-8	TRBJ1-1	CASSPGEWTEAFF	TGTGCCAGCAGCCCAGGAGAGTGGACTGAAGCTTTCTTT
.	.	TRBV6-5	TRBJ1-3	CASVGVGSGNTIYF	TGTGCCAGCGTCGGGGTGGGCTCTGGAAACACCATATATTTT
.	.	TRBV7-8	TRBJ1-2	CASSLGGTGYTF	TGTGCCAGCAGCTTAGGCGGAACGGGCTACACCTTC
.	TRBD1	TRBV9	TRBJ2-7	CASSVGTGGLYEQYF	TGTGCCAGCAGCGTAGGGACAGGGGGATTGTACGAGCAGTACTTC
.	.	TRBV7-9	TRBJ1-4	CASSFYSEMEKLFF	TGTGCCAGCAGCTTTTATTCCGAGATGGAAAAACTGTTTTTT
.	.	TRBV18	TRBJ1-5	CASSSDRYQPQHF	TGTGCCAGCTCGTCGGACAGATATCAGCCCCAGCATTTT